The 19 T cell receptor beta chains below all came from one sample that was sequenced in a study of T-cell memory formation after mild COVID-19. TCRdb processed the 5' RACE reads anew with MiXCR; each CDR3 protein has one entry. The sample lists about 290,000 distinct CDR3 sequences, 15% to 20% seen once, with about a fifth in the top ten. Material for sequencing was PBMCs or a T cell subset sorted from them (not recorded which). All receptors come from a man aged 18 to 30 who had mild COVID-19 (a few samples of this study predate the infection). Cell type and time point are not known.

The CDR3 coding sequence is TGTGCCAGCAGCTCCGGACTAGCGGGGGGTGATGAGCAGTTCTTC. This translates into CASSSGLAGGDEQFF. The chain uses TRBV9 and TRBJ2-1, with 14 bases aligning to TRBD2. CDR3 size: 15 residues. CDR1 is SGDLS, CDR2 YYNGEE, per germline. V shed 4 bases, J shed 8 bases, and the junction held 5 bases outside the gene matches. Looking up the rest from reference TRBV9 and TRBJ2-1 gives the full variable domain: DSGVTQTPKHLITATGQRVTLRCSPRSGDLSVYWYQQSLDQGLQFLIQYYNGEERAKGNILERFSAQQFPDLHSELNLSSLELGDSALYFCASSSGLAGGDEQFFGPGTRLTVL.

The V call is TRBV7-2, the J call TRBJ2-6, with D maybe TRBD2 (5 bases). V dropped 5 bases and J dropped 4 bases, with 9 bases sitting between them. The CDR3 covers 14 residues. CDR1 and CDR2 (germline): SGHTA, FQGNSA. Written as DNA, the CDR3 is TGTGCCAGCAGCCCGACTACCGGGGCCAACGTCCTGACTTTC. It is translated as CASSPTTGANVLTF.

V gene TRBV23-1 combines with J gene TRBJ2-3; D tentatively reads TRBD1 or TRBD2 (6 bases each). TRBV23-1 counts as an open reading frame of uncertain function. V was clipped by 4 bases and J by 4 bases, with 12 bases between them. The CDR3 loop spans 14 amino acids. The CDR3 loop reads CASSLEGEADTQYF. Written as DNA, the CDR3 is TGCGCCAGCAGTCTAGAGGGGGAGGCAGATACGCAGTATTTT.

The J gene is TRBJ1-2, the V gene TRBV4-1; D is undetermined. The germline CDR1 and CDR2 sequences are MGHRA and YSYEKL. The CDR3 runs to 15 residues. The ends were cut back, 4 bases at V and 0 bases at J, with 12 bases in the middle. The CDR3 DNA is TGCGCCAGCAGCCTGCCGACATATACTAACTATGGCTACACCTTC. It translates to CASSLPTYTNYGYTF.

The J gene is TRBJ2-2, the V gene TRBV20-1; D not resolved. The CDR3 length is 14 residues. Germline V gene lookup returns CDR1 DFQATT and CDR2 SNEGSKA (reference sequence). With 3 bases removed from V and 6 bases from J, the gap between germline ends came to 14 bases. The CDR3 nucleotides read TGCAGTGCTAGGTCCGGTACGGGCGCCGGGGAGCTGTTTTTT. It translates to CSARSGTGAGELFF.

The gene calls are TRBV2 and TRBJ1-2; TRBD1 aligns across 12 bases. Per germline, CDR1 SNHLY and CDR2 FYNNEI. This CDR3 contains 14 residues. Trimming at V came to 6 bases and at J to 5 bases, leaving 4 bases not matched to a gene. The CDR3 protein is CASRGQGAWYGYTF. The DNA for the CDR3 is TGTGCCAGCAGGGGACAGGGGGCCTGGTATGGCTACACCTTC.

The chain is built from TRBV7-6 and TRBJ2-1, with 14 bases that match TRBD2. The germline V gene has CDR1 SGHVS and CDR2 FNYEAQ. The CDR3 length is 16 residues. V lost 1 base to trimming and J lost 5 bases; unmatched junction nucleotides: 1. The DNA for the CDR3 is TGTGCCAGCAGCTTAGGGGGACTAGCGGGGGACAATGAGCAGTTCTTC. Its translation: CASSLGGLAGDNEQFF.

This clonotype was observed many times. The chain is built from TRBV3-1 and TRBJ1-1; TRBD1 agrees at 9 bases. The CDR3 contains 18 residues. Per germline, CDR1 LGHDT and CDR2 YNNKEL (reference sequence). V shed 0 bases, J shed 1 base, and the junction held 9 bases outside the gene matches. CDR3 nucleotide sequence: TGTGCCAGCAGCCAAGATCCCGGGACAGGGAAGGGGAACACTGAAGCTTTCTTT. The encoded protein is CASSQDPGTGKGNTEAFF.

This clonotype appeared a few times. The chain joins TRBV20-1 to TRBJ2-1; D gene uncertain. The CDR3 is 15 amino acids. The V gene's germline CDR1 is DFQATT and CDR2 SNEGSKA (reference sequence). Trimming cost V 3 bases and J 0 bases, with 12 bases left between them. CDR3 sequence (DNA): TGCAGTGCTAGGTGGGCCCGACACTCCTACAATGAGCAGTTCTTC. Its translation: CSARWARHSYNEQFF.

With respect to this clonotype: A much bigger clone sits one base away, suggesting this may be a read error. CDR3 in amino acids: CASSRTSGGYNEQFF. As DNA, the CDR3 is TGTGCCAGCAGCCGGACTAGCGGGGGGTACAATGAGCAGTTCTTC. The V gene is TRBV6-2 or TRBV6-3, the J gene TRBJ2-1; TRBD2 matches at 14 bases. The length of the CDR3 is 15 residues. With V trimmed by 6 bases and J by 4 bases, 2 bases remained unmatched. Germline CDR1 is MNHEY and CDR2 is SVGEGT.

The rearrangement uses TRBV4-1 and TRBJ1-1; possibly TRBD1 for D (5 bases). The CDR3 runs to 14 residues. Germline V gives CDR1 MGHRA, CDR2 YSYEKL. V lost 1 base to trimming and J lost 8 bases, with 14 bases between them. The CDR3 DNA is TGCGCCAGCAGCCAAGTTTTTCTTGACAGCGAAGCTTTCTTT. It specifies CASSQVFLDSEAFF.

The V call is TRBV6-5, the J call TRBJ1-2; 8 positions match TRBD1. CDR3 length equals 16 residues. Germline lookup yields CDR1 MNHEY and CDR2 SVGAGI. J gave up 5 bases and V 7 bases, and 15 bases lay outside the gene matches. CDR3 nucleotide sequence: TGTGCCAGCACTAGAGTCTCGACAGGGGCTTATTATGGCTACACCTTC. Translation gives CASTRVSTGAYYGYTF.

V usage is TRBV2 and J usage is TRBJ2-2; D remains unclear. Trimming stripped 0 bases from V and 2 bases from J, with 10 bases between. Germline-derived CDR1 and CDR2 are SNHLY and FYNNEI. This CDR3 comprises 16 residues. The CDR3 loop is CASSEAVQFNTGELFF. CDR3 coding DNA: TGTGCCAGCAGTGAAGCGGTTCAGTTTAACACCGGGGAGCTGTTTTTT.

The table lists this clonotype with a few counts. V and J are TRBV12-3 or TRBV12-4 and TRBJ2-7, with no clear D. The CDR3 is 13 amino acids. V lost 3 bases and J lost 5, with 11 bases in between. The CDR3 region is CASSFTDRHEQYV. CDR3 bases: TGTGCCAGCAGTTTCACGGATAGGCACGAGCAGTACGTC.

The CDR3 coding sequence is TGCGCCAGCAGCCAAGTCATCGGCGGGGGCAATCAGCCCCAGCATTTT. Translating it yields CASSQVIGGGNQPQHF. The gene calls are TRBV4-1 and TRBJ1-5; no firm D call. In germline, CDR1 is MGHRA, CDR2 YSYEKL. The V end lost 1 base, the J end lost 2 bases, and 12 bases lay between the germline ends. This CDR3 spans 16 amino acids.

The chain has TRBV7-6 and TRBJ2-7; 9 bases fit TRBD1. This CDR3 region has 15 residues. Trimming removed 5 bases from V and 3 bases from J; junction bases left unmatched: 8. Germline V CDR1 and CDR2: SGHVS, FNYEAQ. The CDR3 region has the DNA TGTGCCAGCAGCCCCCCCAGGACAGGGGTCTACGAGCAGTACTTC. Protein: CASSPPRTGVYEQYF.

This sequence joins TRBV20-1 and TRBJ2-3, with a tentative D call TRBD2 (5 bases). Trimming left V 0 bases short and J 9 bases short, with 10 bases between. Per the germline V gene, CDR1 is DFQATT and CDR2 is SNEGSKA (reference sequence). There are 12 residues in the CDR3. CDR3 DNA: TGCAGTGCTAGAGATACTAGTTTGACGCAGTATTTT. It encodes CSARDTSLTQYF.

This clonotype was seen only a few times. CDR3 protein: CASSRQGSGVWGYTF. Here the CDR3 DNA reads TGTGCCAGCAGCCGCCAAGGGAGTGGGGTTTGGGGCTACACCTTC. The chain employs TRBV12-3 or TRBV12-4 and TRBJ1-2; D remains unclear. The CDR3 extends over 15 amino acids. The V and J ends lost 6 bases and 8 bases respectively, with 22 bases between them.

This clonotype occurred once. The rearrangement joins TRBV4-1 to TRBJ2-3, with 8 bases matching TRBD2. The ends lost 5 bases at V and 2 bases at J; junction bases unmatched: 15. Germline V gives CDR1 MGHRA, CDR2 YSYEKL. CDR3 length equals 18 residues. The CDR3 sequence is CASSTTRLARELTDTQYF. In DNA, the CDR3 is TGCGCCAGCAGCACAACCCGACTAGCGCGGGAACTCACAGATACGCAGTATTTT.